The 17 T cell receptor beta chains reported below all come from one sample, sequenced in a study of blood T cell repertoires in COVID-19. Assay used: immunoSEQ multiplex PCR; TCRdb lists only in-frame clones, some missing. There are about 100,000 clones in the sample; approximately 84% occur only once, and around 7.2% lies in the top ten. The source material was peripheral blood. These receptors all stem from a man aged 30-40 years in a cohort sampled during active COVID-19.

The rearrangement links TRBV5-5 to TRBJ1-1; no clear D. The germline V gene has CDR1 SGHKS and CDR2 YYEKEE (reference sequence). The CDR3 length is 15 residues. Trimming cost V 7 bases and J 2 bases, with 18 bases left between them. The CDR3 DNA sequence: TGTGCCAGCTGCCCATCCGGGTTACCCAACACTGAAGCTTTCTTT. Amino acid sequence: CASCPSGLPNTEAFF.

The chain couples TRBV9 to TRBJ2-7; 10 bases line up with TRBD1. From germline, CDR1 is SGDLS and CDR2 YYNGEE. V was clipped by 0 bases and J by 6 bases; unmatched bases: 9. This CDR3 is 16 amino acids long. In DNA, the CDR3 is TGTGCCAGCAGCGTAGGGACAGGGGGTTTCGGGGGCGAGCAGTACTTC. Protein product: CASSVGTGGFGGEQYF.

Here the CDR3 reads CASSLSFGGYQPQHF. In DNA, the CDR3 is TGTGCCAGCAGTTTATCGTTTGGCGGATATCAGCCCCAGCATTTT. The V call is TRBV27, the J call TRBJ1-5; unclear D gene. Germline lookup yields CDR1 MNHEY and CDR2 SMNVEV (reference sequence). The CDR3 loop spans 15 amino acids. V was pared by 0 bases and J by 5 bases, with 11 bases between.

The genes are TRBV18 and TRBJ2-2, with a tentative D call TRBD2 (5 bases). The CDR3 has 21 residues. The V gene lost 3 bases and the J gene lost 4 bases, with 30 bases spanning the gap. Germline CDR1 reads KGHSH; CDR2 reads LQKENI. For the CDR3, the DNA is TGTGCCAGCTCACCGTTTGTACCGGGATCCTCCGGTGAAGAGGTCACCGGGGAGCTGTTTTTT. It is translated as CASSPFVPGSSGEEVTGELFF.

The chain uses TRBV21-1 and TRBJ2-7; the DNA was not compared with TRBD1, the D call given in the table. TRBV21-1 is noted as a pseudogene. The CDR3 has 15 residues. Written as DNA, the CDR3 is TGTGCCAGCAGCAAAGGGCAGGGAAGCTCCTACGAGCAGTACTTC. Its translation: CASSKGQGSSYEQYF.

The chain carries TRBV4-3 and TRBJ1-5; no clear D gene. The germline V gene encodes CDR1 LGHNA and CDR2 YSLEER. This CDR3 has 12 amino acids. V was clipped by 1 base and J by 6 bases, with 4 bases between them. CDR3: CASSQVAQPQHF. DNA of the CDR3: TGCGCCAGCAGCCAAGTGGCTCAGCCCCAGCATTTT.

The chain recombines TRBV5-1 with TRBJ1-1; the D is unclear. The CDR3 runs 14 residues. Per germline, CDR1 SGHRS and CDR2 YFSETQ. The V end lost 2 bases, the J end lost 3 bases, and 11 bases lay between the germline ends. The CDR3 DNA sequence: TGCGCCAGCAGCTTCCTCGAGTCTTACACTGAAGCTTTCTTT. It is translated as CASSFLESYTEAFF.

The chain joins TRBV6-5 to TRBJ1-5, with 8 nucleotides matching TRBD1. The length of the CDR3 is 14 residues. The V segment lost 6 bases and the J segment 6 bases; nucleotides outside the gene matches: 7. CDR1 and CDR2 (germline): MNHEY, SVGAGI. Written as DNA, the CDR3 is TGTGCCAGCAGCTTCAACAGGGGGGGTCAGCCCCAGCATTTT. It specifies CASSFNRGGQPQHF.

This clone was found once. DNA for the CDR3: TGCGCCAGCAGCTTCGGGCTGGATTCTGGGTTTAGCGGGGGGAGCTACGAGCAGTACTTC. Amino acids: CASSFGLDSGFSGGSYEQYF. This chain connects TRBV5-1 to TRBJ2-7, with TRBD2 matching over 10 bases. The CDR3 runs 20 residues. The V gene's germline CDR1 is SGHRS and CDR2 YFSETQ. The junction had 20 bases not matched to a gene; V was cut back by 2 bases and J by 3 bases.

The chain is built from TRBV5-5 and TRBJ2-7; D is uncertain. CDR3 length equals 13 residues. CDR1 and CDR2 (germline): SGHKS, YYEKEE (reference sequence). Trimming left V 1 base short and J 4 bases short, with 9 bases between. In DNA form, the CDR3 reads TGTGCCAGCAGCTTGTACTACCGTTACGAGCAGTACTTC. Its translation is CASSLYYRYEQYF.

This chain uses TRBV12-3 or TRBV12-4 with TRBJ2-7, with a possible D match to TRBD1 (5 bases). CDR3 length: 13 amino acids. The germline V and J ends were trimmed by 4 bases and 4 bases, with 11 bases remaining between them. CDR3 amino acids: CASSWGSGYEQYF. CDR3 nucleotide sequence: TGTGCCAGCAGTTGGGGCTCTGGTTACGAGCAGTACTTC.

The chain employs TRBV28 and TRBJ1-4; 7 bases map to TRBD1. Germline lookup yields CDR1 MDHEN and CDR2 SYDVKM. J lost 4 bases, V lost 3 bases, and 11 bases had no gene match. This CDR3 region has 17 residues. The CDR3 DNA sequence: TGTGCCAGCAGTTTGACCTCTCGGACAGGTTTTAATGAAAAACTGTTTTTT. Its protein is CASSLTSRTGFNEKLFF.

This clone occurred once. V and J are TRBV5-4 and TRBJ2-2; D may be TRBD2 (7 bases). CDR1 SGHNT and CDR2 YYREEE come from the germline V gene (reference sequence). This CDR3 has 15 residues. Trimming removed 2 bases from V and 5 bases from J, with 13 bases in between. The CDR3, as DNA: TGTGCCAGCAGCTTCCGAGGGGGGGCAACCGGGGAGCTGTTTTTT. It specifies CASSFRGGATGELFF. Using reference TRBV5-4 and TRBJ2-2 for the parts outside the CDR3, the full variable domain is ETGVTQSPTHLIKTRGQQVTLRCSSQSGHNTVSWYQQALGQGPQFIFQYYREEENGRGNFPPRFSGLQFPNYSSELNVNALELDDSALYLCASSFRGGATGELFFGEGSRLTVL.

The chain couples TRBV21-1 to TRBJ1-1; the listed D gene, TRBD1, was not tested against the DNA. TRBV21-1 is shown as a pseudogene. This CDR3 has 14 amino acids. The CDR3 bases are TGTGCCAGCAGCAAAGGCAGGGAGAACACTGAAGCTTTCTTT. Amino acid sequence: CASSKGRENTEAFF.

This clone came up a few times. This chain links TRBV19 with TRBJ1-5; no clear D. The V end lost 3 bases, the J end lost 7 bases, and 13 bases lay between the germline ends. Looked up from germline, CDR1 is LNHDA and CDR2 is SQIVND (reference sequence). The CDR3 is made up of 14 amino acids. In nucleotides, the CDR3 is TGTGCCAGTAGTATTACTGAGGGCTGGCAGCCCCAGCATTTT. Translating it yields CASSITEGWQPQHF.

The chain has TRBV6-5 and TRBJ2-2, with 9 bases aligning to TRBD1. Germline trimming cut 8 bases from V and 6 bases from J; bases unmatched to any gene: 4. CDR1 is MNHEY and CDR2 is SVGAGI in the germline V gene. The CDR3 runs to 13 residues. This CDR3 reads CASHRQGAGELFF. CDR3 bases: TGTGCCAGCCATCGACAGGGGGCCGGGGAGCTGTTTTTT.

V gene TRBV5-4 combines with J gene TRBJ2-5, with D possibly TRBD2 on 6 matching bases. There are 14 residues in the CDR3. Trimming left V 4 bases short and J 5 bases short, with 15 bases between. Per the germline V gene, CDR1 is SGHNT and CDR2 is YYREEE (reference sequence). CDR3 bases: TGTGCCAGCAGCCGACCGGGACTCCTGGAGACCCAGTACTTC. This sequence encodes CASSRPGLLETQYF.